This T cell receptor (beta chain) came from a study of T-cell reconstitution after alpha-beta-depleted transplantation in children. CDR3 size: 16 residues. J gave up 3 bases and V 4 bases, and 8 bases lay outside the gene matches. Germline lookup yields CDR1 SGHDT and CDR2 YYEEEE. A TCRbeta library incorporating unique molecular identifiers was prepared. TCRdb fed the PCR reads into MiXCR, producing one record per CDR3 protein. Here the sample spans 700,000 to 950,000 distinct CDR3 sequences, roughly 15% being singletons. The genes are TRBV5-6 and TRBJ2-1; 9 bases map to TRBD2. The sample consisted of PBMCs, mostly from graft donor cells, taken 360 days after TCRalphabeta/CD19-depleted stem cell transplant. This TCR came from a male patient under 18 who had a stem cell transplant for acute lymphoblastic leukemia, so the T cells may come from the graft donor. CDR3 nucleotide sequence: TGTGCCAGCAGCCCCACTGGTAGCGGGGGCTACAATGAGCAGTTCTTC. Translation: CASSPTGSGGYNEQFF.